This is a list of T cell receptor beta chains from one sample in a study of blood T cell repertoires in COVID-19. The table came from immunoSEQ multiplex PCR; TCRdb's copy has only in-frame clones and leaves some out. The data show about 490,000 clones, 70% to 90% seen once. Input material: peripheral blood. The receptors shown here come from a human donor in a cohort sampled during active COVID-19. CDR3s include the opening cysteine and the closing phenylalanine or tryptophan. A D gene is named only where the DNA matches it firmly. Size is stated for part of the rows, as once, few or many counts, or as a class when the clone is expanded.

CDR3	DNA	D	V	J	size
CSARYEETQYF	TGCAGTGCTAGGTATGAAGAGACCCAGTACTTC	-	TRBV20-1	TRBJ2-5	-
CASSTVRGNTEAFF	TGTGCCAGCAGCACCGTTCGGGGAAACACTGAAGCTTTCTTT	-	TRBV6-6	TRBJ1-1	-
CASSLEGAMNTEAFF	TGCGCCAGCAGCTTGGAAGGGGCCATGAACACTGAAGCTTTCTTT	-	TRBV5-1	TRBJ1-1	-
CASSQPGDEKLFF	TGCGCCAGCAGCCAGCCAGGGGATGAAAAACTGTTTTTT	-	TRBV5-1	TRBJ1-4	-
CASTPRGEGGNQPQHF	TGTGCCAGTACCCCTCGCGGGGAGGGTGGCAATCAGCCCCAGCATTTT	-	TRBV19	TRBJ1-5	-
CAWSSRRGRGHTEAFF	TGTGCCTGGAGTTCCCGCAGGGGGCGGGGGCACACTGAAGCTTTCTTT	TRBD1	TRBV30	TRBJ1-1	-
CASRQGGDTQYF	TGTGCCAGCCGACAGGGAGGAGATACGCAGTATTTT	-	TRBV28	TRBJ2-3	-
CASRGGLALYNEQFF	TGTGCCAGCAGGGGGGGACTAGCGCTCTACAATGAGCAGTTCTTC	TRBD2	TRBV2	TRBJ2-1	-
CASSLEQVGYEQYF	TGCGCCAGCAGCTTGGAACAGGTAGGCTACGAGCAGTACTTC	-	TRBV5-1	TRBJ2-7	-
CASSLVGGANSPLHF	TGTGCCAGCAGCTTAGTAGGGGGGGCCAATTCACCCCTCCACTTT	-	TRBV7-9	TRBJ1-6	-
CASTRDTSTDTQYF	TGTGCCAGCACCCGGGACACATCCACAGATACGCAGTATTTT	-	TRBV6-5	TRBJ2-3	-
CASSLGPGKQGGNYGYTF	TGTGCCAGCAGCTTAGGCCCTGGGAAACAGGGGGGTAACTATGGCTACACCTTC	TRBD1	TRBV7-9	TRBJ1-2	-
CASRKGDTFILGETQYF	TGTGCCAGCCGGAAGGGGGACACATTTATCCTTGGAGAGACCCAGTACTTC	-	TRBV2	TRBJ2-5	-
CASSLFSGRENTGELFF	TGTGCCAGCAGTTTATTTTCTGGACGGGAGAACACCGGGGAGCTGTTTTTT	-	TRBV28	TRBJ2-2	-
CASTPIPGQGNEQFF	TGTGCCAGTACTCCCATTCCGGGACAGGGGAATGAGCAGTTCTTC	TRBD1	TRBV19	TRBJ2-1	-
CASSPTYLQGEVDEQFF	TGTGCCAGCAGCCCAACGTATTTACAGGGTGAGGTGGATGAGCAGTTCTTC	-	TRBV4-2	TRBJ2-1	-
CASSLDFQGSTQYF	TGTGCCAGCAGCTTAGATTTCCAGGGCAGTACGCAGTATTTT	-	TRBV11-3	TRBJ2-3	once
CASSQDARQGTQYF	TGCGCCAGCAGCCAAGACGCACGGCAGGGGACCCAGTACTTC	-	TRBV4-3	TRBJ2-5	-
CASSPGQGDMNTEAFF	TGTGCCAGCTCCCCGGGACAGGGGGATATGAACACTGAAGCTTTCTTT	TRBD1	TRBV27	TRBJ1-1	-
CASSVGLAVRGPDTQYF	TGCGCCAGCAGCGTGGGTCTAGCGGTCAGAGGACCAGATACGCAGTATTTT	TRBD2	TRBV5-1	TRBJ2-3	-
CASSEGGQGGYTF	TGTGCCAGCAGTGAGGGGGGTCAGGGCGGCTACACCTTC	-	TRBV25-1	TRBJ1-2	-
CAISEGGVNEQFF	TGTGCCATCAGTGAAGGGGGAGTAAATGAGCAGTTCTTC	-	TRBV10-3	TRBJ2-1	-
CASSPDRGKVYEQYF	TGTGCCAGCAGCCCGGACAGGGGGAAGGTCTACGAGCAGTACTTC	TRBD1	TRBV7-2	TRBJ2-7	once
CAISETTSQETQYF	TGTGCCATCAGTGAGACGACTAGCCAGGAGACCCAGTACTTC	TRBD2	TRBV10-3	TRBJ2-5	-
CASSTFSAGTYEQYF	TGTGCCAGTAGTACCTTCAGCGCGGGGACCTACGAGCAGTACTTC	-	TRBV19	TRBJ2-7	-
CAWRGFRSYNEQFF	TGTGCCTGGCGGGGCTTTCGCTCCTACAATGAGCAGTTCTTC	-	TRBV5-4	TRBJ2-1	-
CASSLDLTGGAETQYF	TGTGCCAGCAGCTTAGACCTGACAGGGGGCGCGGAGACCCAGTACTTC	TRBD1	TRBV11-2	TRBJ2-5	-
CASSERDTKYPYEQYF	TGTGCCAGCAGCGAGCGGGACACCAAATACCCCTACGAGCAGTACTTC	-	TRBV9	TRBJ2-7	-
CASSSPQRPQYF	TGTGCCAGCAGTTCCCCCCAGCGCCCGCAGTATTTT	-	TRBV28	TRBJ2-3	-
CASSLWGQGIGELFF	TGTGCCAGCAGTTTATGGGGACAGGGGATCGGGGAGCTGTTTTTT	TRBD1	TRBV27	TRBJ2-2	-
CASSLGGVRTNEKLFF	TGCGCCAGCAGCTTAGGAGGGGTACGGACTAATGAAAAACTGTTTTTT	-	TRBV5-1	TRBJ1-4	once
CASSAPKTGDPSNIQYF	TGTGCCAGTAGTGCGCCCAAGACAGGGGATCCATCCAACATTCAGTACTTC	TRBD1	TRBV19	TRBJ2-4	-
CSVVAGGTEAFF	TGCAGCGTTGTTGCGGGGGGGACTGAAGCTTTCTTT	-	TRBV29-1	TRBJ1-1	-
CASSLERLDTSGYTF	TGTGCCAGCAGCTTGGAGCGGTTAGATACGAGTGGCTACACCTTC	-	TRBV7-3	TRBJ1-2	-
CASRAGGLELF	TGTGCCAGTAGGGCGGGAGGGTTGGAGCTCTTC	TRBD2	TRBV19	TRBJ2-1	-
CASRGQGVYNEQFF	TGTGCCAGCAGGGGACAGGGGGTTTACAATGAGCAGTTCTTC	TRBD1	TRBV6-5	TRBJ2-1	-
CASSLSPGHVPNYNEQFF	TGTGCCAGCAGCTTATCCCCAGGACACGTGCCCAATTACAATGAGCAGTTCTTC	-	TRBV7-2	TRBJ2-1	-
CASSSIRLRRQGSLYEQYF	TGTGCCAGCAGCTCCATACGGTTACGGCGCCAGGGCTCTCTCTACGAGCAGTACTTC	-	TRBV7-2	TRBJ2-7	-
CASSWGVNTEAFF	TGTGCCAGTTCTTGGGGGGTCAACACTGAAGCTTTCTTT	-	TRBV19	TRBJ1-1	-
CATEGGQNTGELFF	TGTGCCACCGAGGGAGGGCAGAACACCGGGGAGCTGTTTTTT	TRBD2	TRBV24-1	TRBJ2-2	-
CASSSGQPLAMNTEAFF	TGTGCCAGCAGTTCGGGACAGCCGTTAGCTATGAACACTGAAGCTTTCTTT	TRBD1	TRBV27	TRBJ1-1	-
CASRAGAYEQYF	TGTGCCAGCAGGGCGGGGGCCTACGAGCAGTACTTC	TRBD2	TRBV2	TRBJ2-7	-
CASSQVGGAGTEAFF	TGTGCCAGCAGCCAAGTAGGGGGGGCCGGTACTGAAGCTTTCTTT	-	TRBV3-1/TRBV3-2	TRBJ1-1	-
CASSDRTGNWGTDTQYF	TGTGCCAGCAGTGATCGGACAGGGAATTGGGGCACAGATACGCAGTATTTT	TRBD1	TRBV2	TRBJ2-3	-
CAIGDSMPYEQYF	TGTGCCATAGGGGACAGTATGCCCTACGAGCAGTACTTC	TRBD1	TRBV10-3	TRBJ2-7	few
CASSYGTGLRTGELFF	TGTGCCAGCAGTTACGGGACAGGGTTAAGAACCGGGGAGCTGTTTTTT	TRBD1	TRBV6-5	TRBJ2-2	-
CASSPGGARANTEAFF	TGTGCCAGCAGCCCCGGGGGGGCAAGGGCGAACACTGAAGCTTTCTTT	-	TRBV7-3	TRBJ1-1	-
CASSADRGYTGELFF	TGTGCCAGCAGTGCGGACAGGGGCTACACCGGGGAGCTGTTTTTT	TRBD1	TRBV6-4	TRBJ2-2	-
CASSSQGYSSPLHF	TGTGCCAGCAGCTCACAGGGGTACTCTTCACCCCTCCACTTT	TRBD1	TRBV11-1	TRBJ1-6	few
CASDGTGGMNTEAFF	TGTGCCAGTGACGGGACAGGGGGCATGAACACTGAAGCTTTCTTT	TRBD1	TRBV25-1	TRBJ1-1	-